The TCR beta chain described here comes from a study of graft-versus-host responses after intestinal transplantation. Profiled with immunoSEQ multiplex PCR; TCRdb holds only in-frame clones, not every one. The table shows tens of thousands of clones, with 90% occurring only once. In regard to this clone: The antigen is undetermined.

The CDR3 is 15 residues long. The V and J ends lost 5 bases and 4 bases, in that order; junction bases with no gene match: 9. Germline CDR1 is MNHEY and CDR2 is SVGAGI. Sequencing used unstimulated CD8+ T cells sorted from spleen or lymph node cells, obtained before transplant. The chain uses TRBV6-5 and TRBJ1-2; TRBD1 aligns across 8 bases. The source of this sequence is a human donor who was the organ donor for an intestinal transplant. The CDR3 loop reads CASSVRRGLGYGYTF. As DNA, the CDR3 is TGTGCCAGCAGTGTTCGCAGGGGGCTTGGCTATGGCTACACCTTC.